This T cell receptor (beta chain) was documented in a study of radiation and T cells in renal cell carcinoma. Study at large: Nephrectomy followed 15 Gy stereotactic body radiation by 4 weeks. The study's findings and limits: Pretreatment tumor biopsies were lacking, so baseline clonotypes are unknown.

This table comes from immunoSEQ multiplex PCR, and its TCRdb copy is limited to in-frame clones, with some not included. The repertoire consists of roughly 28,000 clones, with around 85% occurring once and the leading ten covering about a third. On this clone: Its antigen is undetermined.

Time point reported: blood 2 weeks post-SBRT. The treatment was: 15 Gy SBRT to primary tumor, nephrectomy 4 weeks later. CDR3 length: 18 amino acids. V was pared by 0 bases and J by 3 bases, with 9 bases of the junction left unmatched. Germline V CDR1 and CDR2: SEHNR, FQNEAQ (reference sequence). V gene TRBV7-9 combines with J gene TRBJ2-7; 12 nucleotides agree with TRBD2. This clonotype originated in a man in his 60s with renal cell carcinoma. The material was blood, obtained from a patient whose treatment included radiotherapy and nephrectomy. CDR3 nucleotide sequence: TGTGCCAGCAGCTTAGCTATGACTAGCGGGAGTGTGTTCTACGAGCAGTACTTC. It codes for CASSLAMTSGSVFYEQYF. Combining the CDR3 with reference TRBV7-9 and TRBJ2-7 gives the whole variable domain DTGVSQNPRHKITKRGQNVTFRCDPISEHNRLYWYRQTLGQGPEFLTYFQNEAQLEKSRLLSDRFSAERPKGSFSTLEIQRTEQGDSAMYLCASSLAMTSGSVFYEQYFGPGTRLTVT.